Listed below are T cell receptor beta chains from one sample, sequenced in a study of shared clonotypes between healthy human individuals. TCRdb's copy holds only in-frame clones and misses some; the assay was immunoSEQ multiplex PCR. This sample carries roughly 1,100,000 clones, around 74% of them seen once, and the ten largest clones take 1.4%. Sequenced material: memory CD4+ T cells sorted from blood. The source of these receptors is a man younger than 30 in good health. Each CDR3 is given with its conserved first and last residue. A D gene is named only where the DNA matches it firmly. Clone size appears in some rows only: once, few, many, or a class for an expanded clone.

size | J | V | D | DNA | CDR3
- | TRBJ2-2 | TRBV10-2 | - | TGCGCCAGCAGTGAGTCCGGGGAGCTGTTTTTT | CASSESGELFF
- | TRBJ1-3 | TRBV25-1 | - | TGTGCCAGCAGTGGAATGAGGCCGGGGGGTAACACCATATATTTT | CASSGMRPGGNTIYF
- | TRBJ1-2 | TRBV10-1 | TRBD1 | TGCGCCAGCAGTGACCACCGGGACAGGGGAAAGGGCTACACCTTC | CASSDHRDRGKGYTF
- | TRBJ1-1 | TRBV30 | - | TGTGCCTGGAGTCAGGACAGCACTGAAGCTTTCTTT | CAWSQDSTEAFF
once | TRBJ2-7 | TRBV6-5 | - | TGTGCCAGCGGCGACTACGAGCAGTACTTC | CASGDYEQYF
- | TRBJ2-5 | TRBV21-1 | - | TGTGCCAGCAGCCACGGGGCAATGAGGGGCCAAGAGACCCAGTACTTC | CASSHGAMRGQETQYF
- | TRBJ1-6 | TRBV6-1 | - | TGTGCCGAACCCCCATCACCCCTCCACTTT | CAEPPSPLHF
- | TRBJ2-7 | TRBV11-2 | TRBD1 | TGTGCCAGCAGCGGGAACCAGGGGGCTTATGAGCAGTACTTC | CASSGNQGAYEQYF
- | TRBJ1-1 | TRBV10-2 | TRBD1 | TGCGCCAGCAGCCGCGGGACAGGGGGCTATGTCCGTGAAGCTTTCTTT | CASSRGTGGYVREAFF
- | TRBJ1-4 | TRBV9 | TRBD1 | TGTGCCAGCAGCGGAGGGGTGACGACAGGGGGCAACGAAAAACTGTTTTTT | CASSGGVTTGGNEKLFF
- | TRBJ1-3 | TRBV9 | TRBD1 | TGTGCCAGCAGCGAAAGAGGGGACAGGGGAGCCGGAAACACCATATATTTT | CASSERGDRGAGNTIYF
- | TRBJ2-7 | TRBV2 | - | TGTGCCAGCAATATACAAGCGGCGAGCCACGAGCAGTACTTC | CASNIQAASHEQYF
once | TRBJ1-1 | TRBV28 | - | TGTGCCAGCAGAAAGACAGGGAACACTGAAGCTTTCTTT | CASRKTGNTEAFF
- | TRBJ2-3 | TRBV2 | - | TGTGCCAGCAGAACCACAGATACGCAGTATTTT | CASRTTDTQYF
- | TRBJ2-3 | TRBV21-1 | - | TGTGCCAGCAGCAAAGCCTCCAGGACGGGGGCGCAGTATTTT | CASSKASRTGAQYF
- | TRBJ2-7 | TRBV21-1 | - | TGTGCCAGCAGCGCTTCCCCCGGGACAGGGCTAATCGAGCAGTACTTC | CASSASPGTGLIEQYF
- | TRBJ1-2 | TRBV23-1 | TRBD1 | TGCGCCAGCAGTCAACCGGGACAGGGGTTATCAGATGGCTACACCTTC | CASSQPGQGLSDGYTF
- | TRBJ2-5 | TRBV4-3 | - | TGCGCCAGCAGCCCCAAAGTAGGCAAGCCGGAGACCCAGTACTTC | CASSPKVGKPETQYF
once | TRBJ2-1 | TRBV7-3 | TRBD1 | TGTGCCAGCAGCTTCGGACAGGGCTATGAGCAGTTCTTC | CASSFGQGYEQFF
few | TRBJ1-6 | TRBV28 | - | TGTGCCAGCAGTCCCATAAACTATAATTCACCCCTCCACTTT | CASSPINYNSPLHF
- | TRBJ1-2 | TRBV10-3 | TRBD1 | TGTGCCATCAGTCTTGACAGGGGAGGAGGCTACACCTTC | CAISLDRGGGYTF
- | TRBJ1-3 | TRBV19 | TRBD1 | TGTGCCAGTAGTTCGCGGACAGGCCCTGGAAACACCATATATTTT | CASSSRTGPGNTIYF
- | TRBJ1-4 | TRBV10-2 | TRBD1 | TGCGCCAGCAGGGACAGGTCGAATGAAAAACTGTTTTTT | CASRDRSNEKLFF
- | TRBJ1-1 | TRBV19 | TRBD1 | TGTGCCAGTAGTCTAGGACAGGGTACGGCTGAAGCTTTCTTT | CASSLGQGTAEAFF
- | TRBJ2-3 | TRBV5-1 | - | TGCGCCAGCAGCTTGGGTGGCAACTCAGATACGCAGTATTTT | CASSLGGNSDTQYF
- | TRBJ1-1 | TRBV30 | - | TGTGCCTGGAGTGTACTATCGGGGTATGGCACTGAAGCTTTCTTT | CAWSVLSGYGTEAFF
- | TRBJ2-1 | TRBV27 | - | TGTGCCAGCAGTACCTCCTGGGGGGGCGATGAGCAGTTCTTC | CASSTSWGGDEQFF
- | TRBJ2-7 | TRBV5-1 | TRBD1 | TGCGCCAGCAGTCAGACCGGGACAGTCTCCTACGAGCAGTACTTC | CASSQTGTVSYEQYF
- | TRBJ2-5 | TRBV5-6 | - | TGTGCCAGCAGCTTACCAGGGCGGGGAGAGACCCAGTACTTC | CASSLPGRGETQYF
- | TRBJ2-5 | TRBV5-4 | TRBD2 | TGTGCCAGCAGCCCTCGAGCGGGAGGGCCCCAGGAGACCCAGTACTTC | CASSPRAGGPQETQYF
- | TRBJ2-3 | TRBV10-1 | - | TGCGCCAGCAGTCCCCAAAGAACAGGGAAAGCCGATACGCAGTATTTT | CASSPQRTGKADTQYF
- | TRBJ1-1 | TRBV21-1 | - | TGTGCCAGCTCCCCGGGACAGGGCCCGAACACTGAAGCTTTCTTT | CASSPGQGPNTEAFF
- | TRBJ2-1 | TRBV18 | - | TGTGCCAGCTCACCACCCAGCGGCGACAATGAGCAGTTCTTC | CASSPPSGDNEQFF
- | TRBJ1-2 | TRBV5-1 | TRBD1 | TGCGCCAGCAGCCCGGCCGGGACAGGGGGTTTGTTCACCTTC | CASSPAGTGGLFTF
few | TRBJ1-6 | TRBV6-4 | TRBD1 | TGTGCCAGCAGCGACAGGGTTCATAATTCACCCCTCCACTTT | CASSDRVHNSPLHF
once | TRBJ2-7 | TRBV2 | TRBD1 | TGTGCCAGCACCGGACAGGGGTACTACGAGCAGTACTTC | CASTGQGYYEQYF
- | TRBJ1-4 | TRBV4-2 | - | TGTGCCAGCAGTTACGGAGGTGAAAAACTGTTTTTT | CASSYGGEKLFF
- | TRBJ1-2 | TRBV15 | - | TGTGCCACCAGCAGTGACAGCCCGAACTATGGCTACACCTTC | CATSSDSPNYGYTF
- | TRBJ2-6 | TRBV6-6 | - | TGTGCCAGCAGTTCGACTATCTTTTCTGGGGCCAACGTCCTGACTTTC | CASSSTIFSGANVLTF
- | TRBJ2-1 | TRBV5-1 | TRBD2 | TGCGCCAGCAGCTCATCCGGGACTAGCAGATACAATGAGCAGTTCTTC | CASSSSGTSRYNEQFF
- | TRBJ1-5 | TRBV12-5 | - | TGTGCTAGTGGTTTGTGGGGGAGTTCCCAGCATTTT | CASGLWGSSQHF
- | TRBJ1-1 | TRBV19 | - | TGTGCCAGTAGTCCGGGGCGGCGACTGAACACTGAAGCTTTCTTT | CASSPGRRLNTEAFF
- | TRBJ2-7 | TRBV7-6 | TRBD2 | TGTGCCAGCAGCTTAGACACCTTCGGGACTAGCGACGAGCAGTACTTC | CASSLDTFGTSDEQYF
- | TRBJ2-3 | TRBV6-6 | TRBD2 | TGTGCCACTAAGATAGCGGGGAACACAGATACGCAGTATTTT | CATKIAGNTDTQYF
- | TRBJ2-1 | TRBV9 | - | TGTGCCAGCAGCGTAGTAGGGACCTCCTACAATGAGCAGTTCTTC | CASSVVGTSYNEQFF
- | TRBJ2-3 | TRBV9 | - | TGTGCCAGCAGCGTAGGGCAGGGCGCCAGCACAGATACGCAGTATTTT | CASSVGQGASTDTQYF
- | TRBJ2-1 | TRBV7-2 | - | TGTGCCAGCAGCTGGGCGGGCTCCTACAATGAGCAGTTCTTC | CASSWAGSYNEQFF
- | TRBJ2-1 | TRBV15 | TRBD1 | TGTGCCACCAGCAGCTATCTGACAGGGGTATCCTACAATGAGCAGTTCTTC | CATSSYLTGVSYNEQFF
few | TRBJ2-3 | TRBV9 | TRBD2 | TGTGCCAGCAGCCCTAGCGGGAGCCAAGATACGCAGTATTTT | CASSPSGSQDTQYF
few | TRBJ2-6 | TRBV4-1 | - | TGCGCCAGCAGCCAAGATCTGGCTTCAGGGGCCAACGTCCTGACTTTC | CASSQDLASGANVLTF
few | TRBJ1-2 | TRBV4-1 | - | TGCGCCAGCTCTCCGATAACTAACTATGGCTACACCTTC | CASSPITNYGYTF
- | TRBJ2-6 | TRBV7-9 | TRBD1 | TGTGCCAGCAGCTTATCATCCAGGGGGACCTCTGGGGCCAACGTCCTGACTTTC | CASSLSSRGTSGANVLTF
- | TRBJ2-2 | TRBV5-1 | - | TGCGCCAGCAGCTTGGCACTGGAGGGCGCGAACACCGGGGAGCTGTTTTTT | CASSLALEGANTGELFF
- | TRBJ1-6 | TRBV6-5 | TRBD1 | TGTGCCAGCAGTTACCGGACAGGAGATAATTCACCCCTCCACTTT | CASSYRTGDNSPLHF
- | TRBJ1-2 | TRBV28 | TRBD1 | TGTGCCAGCAGGCCGACAGGGACCTATGGCTACACCTTC | CASRPTGTYGYTF
- | TRBJ1-6 | TRBV4-2 | - | TGTGCCAGCAGCCAAGTAGTAGCAGGGGTCTCCCCAAGGACACCCCTCCACTTT | CASSQVVAGVSPRTPLHF